A selection of T cell receptor beta chains follows, all from one sample in a study of response to subunit inactivated influenza vaccine. Each CDR3 protein gets one entry after TCRdb re-called the RT-PCR reads with MiXCR. The repertoire consists of hundreds of thousands of distinct CDR3 sequences, with around 8% occurring once and the leading ten covering 13%. The input for sequencing was PBMCs from blood, taken less than 30 months after vaccination. All receptors come from a man aged 45-69 years who received an inactivated influenza vaccine. CDR3s include the opening cysteine and the closing phenylalanine or tryptophan. The order of the fields is CDR3 protein, CDR3 DNA, D gene, V gene, clone size, J gene. The D gene is left open where the match is weak. Clone size appears in some rows only: once, few, many, or a class for an expanded clone.

CASSLSLGFDVAFF	TGTGCCAGCAGCTTGTCCTTGGGGTTCGATGTGGCTTTCTTT	NA	TRBV7-2	many	TRBJ1-1
CSARPRGAGQPQHF	TGCAGTGCCCGGCCCCGGGGGGCAGGGCAGCCCCAGCATTTT	NA	TRBV20-1	few	TRBJ1-5
CATSRDAGASSGNTIYF	TGTGCCACCAGCAGAGACGCAGGAGCGAGCTCTGGAAACACCATATATTTT	NA	TRBV15	few	TRBJ1-3
CASSSPPGTSGNTGELFF	TGTGCCAGCAGCTCCCCTCCAGGGACTAGCGGGAACACCGGGGAGCTGTTTTTT	TRBD2	TRBV7-8	many	TRBJ2-2
CSARGRDKDRGRYGYTF	TGCAGTGCTAGAGGACGTGATAAGGACAGGGGGCGATATGGCTACACCTTC	TRBD1	TRBV20-1	few	TRBJ1-2
CASTRGGLAGNTGELFF	TGTGCCAGCACGAGGGGTGGATTAGCGGGCAACACCGGGGAGCTGTTTTTT	TRBD2	TRBV2	many	TRBJ2-2
CASKKTGAGDTGELFF	TGTGCCAGCAAGAAGACAGGGGCGGGGGACACCGGGGAGCTGTTTTTT	NA	TRBV7-2	NA	TRBJ2-2
CSAKDRGSVTQYF	TGCAGTGCAAAGGACAGGGGGAGTGTGACCCAGTACTTC	TRBD1	TRBV20-1	many	TRBJ2-5
CASSFGTSGSSRETQYF	TGTGCCAGCAGCTTCGGGACTAGCGGGAGCTCAAGGGAGACCCAGTACTTC	TRBD2	TRBV7-9	NA	TRBJ2-5
CSARVKTQETQYF	TGCAGTGCTAGAGTCAAGACACAAGAGACCCAGTACTTC	NA	TRBV20-1	many	TRBJ2-5
CASSTGQGESDTQYF	TGTGCCAGCAGCACCGGACAGGGTGAATCAGATACGCAGTATTTT	TRBD1	TRBV7-3	NA	TRBJ2-3
CSARDFSPLETQYF	TGCAGTGCTAGAGACTTCAGCCCGCTAGAGACCCAGTACTTC	NA	TRBV20-1	NA	TRBJ2-5
CASSRPGLADNTGELFF	TGTGCCAGCAGTCGACCGGGACTAGCGGATAACACCGGGGAGCTGTTTTTT	TRBD2	TRBV27	NA	TRBJ2-2
CASSPGGQGDEQYF	TGCGCCAGCAGTCCTGGTGGACAGGGTGACGAGCAGTACTTC	TRBD1	TRBV5-1	few	TRBJ2-7
CASSFPGTRNEAFF	TGTGCCAGCTCATTCCCCGGGACACGAAACGAAGCTTTCTTT	NA	TRBV18	once	TRBJ1-1
CASSLSGGRAYEQYF	TGTGCCAGCAGCTTATCCGGCGGGAGGGCCTACGAGCAGTACTTC	TRBD2	TRBV11-2	many	TRBJ2-7
CSGSGTGGWETQYF	TGCAGCGGATCCGGGACAGGGGGCTGGGAGACCCAGTACTTC	TRBD1	TRBV29-1	few	TRBJ2-5
CASSLARGGGDTQYF	TGTGCCAGCAGCTTAGCGCGCGGGGGAGGAGATACGCAGTATTTT	TRBD2	TRBV7-9	NA	TRBJ2-3
CSARPWSGTGYEQYF	TGCAGTGCTAGGCCCTGGTCGGGGACAGGGTACGAGCAGTACTTC	TRBD1	TRBV20-1	few	TRBJ2-7
CASSLAPGQGYYEQYF	TGTGCCAGCAGCTTAGCCCCGGGACAGGGATACTACGAGCAGTACTTC	TRBD1	TRBV7-2	many	TRBJ2-7
CASSLGEDEQFF	TGTGCCAGCAGTTTAGGGGAGGATGAGCAGTTCTTC	NA	TRBV12-3/TRBV12-4	few	TRBJ2-1
CASRSLWTGVNTEAFF	TGTGCCAGCAGATCCCTATGGACAGGGGTGAACACTGAAGCTTTCTTT	TRBD1	TRBV6-1	few	TRBJ1-1
CASTHRRNTGVLFF	TGTGCCAGCACCCACCGACGGAACACCGGGGTGCTGTTTTTT	NA	TRBV27	NA	TRBJ2-2
CASRPRQGTNTEAFF	TGTGCCAGCAGACCCAGACAGGGGACTAACACTGAAGCTTTCTTT	TRBD1	TRBV5-5	NA	TRBJ1-1
CASTLRREETQYF	TGTGCCAGCACCTTACGGCGGGAAGAGACCCAGTACTTC	NA	TRBV7-2	few	TRBJ2-5
CASSIGNRAAQETQYF	TGTGCCAGTAGTATAGGGAATAGGGCAGCCCAAGAGACCCAGTACTTC	NA	TRBV19	NA	TRBJ2-5
CASKSAGLYNEQYF	TGTGCCAGCAAGTCGGCAGGGCTCTACAACGAGCAGTACTTC	NA	TRBV28	few	TRBJ2-7
CASSLEGTSRPYNSPLHF	TGCGCCAGCAGCTTGGAGGGGACTTCTCGTCCCTATAATTCACCCCTCCACTTT	NA	TRBV5-1	NA	TRBJ1-6